The present entry profiles one T cell receptor (beta chain) with its context. TCRdb reanalyzed the 5' RACE reads, giving one entry per CDR3 protein sequence and no DNA. The sample shows around 110,000 distinct CDR3 sequences, and 15% to 20% sits with its ten largest clones. There are 11 residues in the CDR3. Germline V lookup: CDR1 SEHNR, CDR2 FQNEAQ (reference sequence). The sample belongs to a study of T cells expressing NK-cell markers. The source of this sequence is a woman aged 18 to 75 in good health. Material: blood T cells: a sorted CD56 or NKG2C T cell subset, CD4+ or CD8+ T cells, or bulk PBMC T cells (not recorded which). This chain uses TRBV7-9 with TRBJ2-2. CDR3 region: CASGYTGELFF.